This T cell receptor (beta chain) was profiled in a study of blood T cell repertoires in COVID-19. Study context: Both acute and convalescent COVID-19 samples were obtained from the United States, Italy and Spain. PBMCs, B-cell-depleted T cells, or T cells provided the cDNA or gDNA that made up the material.

Study processing details: Using reference gene primer amplification, nucleated cell counts were estimated. Data came from immunoSEQ multiplex PCR; TCRdb stores just in-frame clones and leaves some out. That table furnishes V, J and clone size, whereas the DNA furnished D and trimming. The sample holds approximately 170,000 clones, roughly four fifths seen once. CDR3 length: 15 residues. V was cut by 0 bases and J by 3 bases, with 9 bases left in between. Germline-derived CDR1 and CDR2 are MGHRA and YSYEKL. This clone was recorded once. The material sequenced was peripheral blood. J is TRBJ1-5 and V is TRBV4-1; D is ambiguous. The clonotype originates from a woman older than 75 with acute or convalescent COVID-19. This CDR3 reads CASSQDLNNNQPQHF. The CDR3 nucleotides read TGCGCCAGCAGCCAAGATTTAAATAACAATCAGCCCCAGCATTTT.